Below, 30 T cell receptor beta chains from the same sample are listed, as sequenced in a study of blood T cell repertoires in COVID-19. The protocol was immunoSEQ multiplex PCR, while the TCRdb copy is restricted to in-frame clones and leaves out a portion. The sample carries fewer than 250,000 clones, roughly 85% recorded once. The source material was PBMCs or T cells enriched from blood (not recorded which). The receptors here all came from a woman in her thirties or forties with acute COVID-19.

V is TRBV6-1 and J is TRBJ1-1; 9 nucleotides line up with TRBD1. Germline loops: CDR1 MNHNS, CDR2 SASEGT. J gave up 5 bases and V 3 bases, and 7 bases lay outside the gene matches. CDR3 length: 15 residues. The CDR3 loop reads CASSDAGQGRTEAFF. CDR3 DNA: TGTGCCAGCAGTGACGCCGGACAGGGGAGAACTGAAGCTTTCTTT.

This clone was detected a few times. The rearrangement links TRBV7-9 to TRBJ2-2; D gene unclear. Germline CDR1 SEHNR, CDR2 FQNEAQ (reference sequence). The CDR3 runs to 13 residues. The V gene lost 3 bases and the J gene lost 2 bases, with 4 bases spanning the gap. This CDR3 reads CASSLSNTGELFF. The CDR3 nucleotides read TGTGCCAGCAGCTTGAGTAACACCGGGGAGCTGTTTTTT. Filled out from reference TRBV7-9 and TRBJ2-2, the complete variable domain reads DTGVSQNPRHKITKRGQNVTFRCDPISEHNRLYWYRQTLGQGPEFLTYFQNEAQLEKSRLLSDRFSAERPKGSFSTLEIQRTEQGDSAMYLCASSLSNTGELFFGEGSRLTVL.

The gene calls are TRBV12-3 or TRBV12-4 and TRBJ1-5; D may be TRBD1 (5 bases). V lost 3 bases and J lost 5, with 8 bases in between. The CDR3 runs 13 residues. The CDR3 spells CASSFDSDQPQHF. In DNA, the CDR3 is TGTGCCAGCAGTTTTGACAGTGATCAGCCCCAGCATTTT.

The chain joins TRBV20-1 to TRBJ2-1, with D hard to call. The V end was cut by 6 bases, the J end by 7 bases, with 10 bases between. The CDR3 is 11 amino acids. Germline lookup yields CDR1 DFQATT and CDR2 SNEGSKA (reference sequence). The CDR3 region has the DNA TGCAGTGCCCCAACTTGGAATGAGCAGTTCTTC. Its translation: CSAPTWNEQFF.

This chain uses TRBV4-1 with TRBJ1-5; D might be TRBD1 (5 bases). V gave up 5 bases and J gave up 9 bases, with 17 bases separating them. Germline V gene lookup returns CDR1 MGHRA and CDR2 YSYEKL. The CDR3 sequence is 14 residues long. The DNA of the CDR3 is TGCGCCAGCAGCTTTGGACAAAGGAACTCGCCCCAGCATTTT. Its translation: CASSFGQRNSPQHF.

J is TRBJ2-1 and V is TRBV9; 7 bases match TRBD1. The ends lost 3 bases at V and 8 bases at J; junction bases unmatched: 5. The CDR3 length is 13 residues. Germline CDR1 reads SGDLS; CDR2 reads YYNGEE. The CDR3 DNA is TGTGCCAGCAGCGGACAGGGAATCGATGAGCAGTTCTTC. Amino acid sequence: CASSGQGIDEQFF.

The chain joins TRBV24-1 to TRBJ1-6, with D unresolved. Germline V lookup: CDR1 KGHDR, CDR2 SFDVKD. Trimming shortened V by 0 bases and J by 8 bases, and 10 bases separated the two germline ends. This CDR3 contains 15 residues. CDR3 in DNA: TGTGCCACCAGTGATTTGTCCGTCCGGTATTCACCCCTCCACTTT. Translated, it gives CATSDLSVRYSPLHF.

The CDR3 protein is CASSSTKRTANSPLHF. The CDR3 coding sequence is TGTGCCAGCAGCTCTACTAAACGGACAGCTAATTCACCCCTCCACTTT. The genes are TRBV5-4 and TRBJ1-6, with D perhaps matching TRBD1 (6 bases). With 3 bases removed from V and 6 bases from J, the gap between germline ends came to 16 bases. Germline CDR1 is SGHNT and CDR2 is YYREEE (reference sequence). The CDR3 has 16 amino acids.

The chain links TRBV10-3 to TRBJ2-7, with 11 bases identical to TRBD1. This CDR3 comprises 15 residues. The V and J ends lost 10 bases and 3 bases, in that order; junction bases with no gene match: 11. CDR1 and CDR2 from the germline V gene are ENHRY and SYGVKD. CDR3 in DNA: TGTGCCAGCACTGACCCCGGGACAGGGGGCTACGAGCAGTACTTC. Protein product: CASTDPGTGGYEQYF.

This sequence joins TRBV10-3 and TRBJ2-3; TRBD1 matches 8 bases. CDR3 size: 15 residues. Trimming took 4 bases from V and 1 from J; bases not matched to a gene: 4. Germline CDR1 is ENHRY and CDR2 is SYGVKD. This chain's CDR3 is CAISAPGQGTDTQYF. The DNA of the CDR3 is TGTGCCATCAGTGCCCCGGGACAGGGCACAGATACGCAGTATTTT.

The rearrangement uses TRBV28 and TRBJ2-1, with 9 positions matching TRBD1. CDR1 and CDR2 from the germline V gene are MDHEN and SYDVKM. V trimming: 9 bases; J trimming: 11 bases; junction bases outside the gene matches: 35. The CDR3 length is 21 residues. The CDR3: CARGPQKPRQGVALKARKQFF. CDR3 DNA sequence: TGTGCCAGAGGTCCCCAGAAACCGAGACAGGGGGTAGCTCTCAAGGCCCGCAAGCAGTTCTTC.

V gene TRBV28 combines with J gene TRBJ2-1; 8 bases fit TRBD2. Per the germline V gene, CDR1 is MDHEN and CDR2 is SYDVKM. V shed 7 bases, J shed 0 bases, and the junction held 8 bases outside the gene matches. CDR3 length: 16 amino acids. In DNA form, the CDR3 reads TGTGCCAGCAACCTCCGGGGGGGAAGCTCCTACAATGAGCAGTTCTTC. It specifies CASNLRGGSSYNEQFF. The whole variable domain, filled in from reference TRBV28 and TRBJ2-1, reads DVKVTQSSRYLVKRTGEKVFLECVQDMDHENMFWYRQDPGLGLRLIYFSYDVKMKEKGDIPEGYSVSREKKERFSLILESASTNQTSMYLCASNLRGGSSYNEQFFGPGTRLTVL.

V usage is TRBV6-2 or TRBV6-3 and J usage is TRBJ2-1; the match to TRBD2 covers 8 bases. After removal of 3 bases from V and 1 base from J, the junction contained 20 bases not matched to a gene. The CDR3 has 21 amino acids. The germline gives CDR1 MNHEY, CDR2 SVGEGT. Here the CDR3 reads CASSYHRGSGTTLPSYNEQFF. For the CDR3, the DNA is TGTGCCAGCAGTTATCACCGCGGTAGCGGGACGACCCTGCCTTCCTACAATGAGCAGTTCTTC.

The chain joins TRBV30 to TRBJ2-7; D is ambiguous. This CDR3 has 12 residues. The V gene lost 0 bases and the J gene lost 0 bases, with 3 bases spanning the gap. From germline, CDR1 is GTSNPN and CDR2 SVGIG (reference sequence). CDR3 bases: TGTGCCTGGAGTGTCTTCTCCTACGAGCAGTACTTC. This encodes CAWSVFSYEQYF.

CDR3 residues: CASSIWDRPNYGYTF. CDR3 sequence (DNA): TGTGCCAGTAGTATCTGGGACAGACCTAACTATGGCTACACCTTC. The V and J genes are TRBV19 and TRBJ1-2; 7 positions agree with TRBD1. The germline CDR1 and CDR2 sequences are LNHDA and SQIVND (reference sequence). V lost 3 bases and J lost 0; bases outside the gene matches: 4. The CDR3 runs to 15 residues.

DNA of the CDR3: TGTGCCAGCAACCGGCGGGAGGGCCGCTACAATGAGCAGTTCTTC. It codes for CASNRREGRYNEQFF. The chain is built from TRBV6-5 and TRBJ2-1; TRBD2 aligns across 9 bases. Germline CDR1 is MNHEY and CDR2 is SVGAGI. J lost 3 bases, V lost 7 bases, and 7 bases had no gene match. The CDR3 has 15 amino acids.

The CDR3 reads CASSQGQLQETQYF. The CDR3 region has the DNA TGTGCCAGCAGCCAAGGACAGCTACAAGAGACCCAGTACTTC. The chain couples TRBV28 to TRBJ2-5; possibly TRBD1 for D (6 bases). CDR3 size: 14 residues. V was cut by 6 bases and J by 2 bases, with 13 bases left in between. CDR1 is MDHEN and CDR2 is SYDVKM in the germline V gene.

This rearrangement joins TRBV3-1 (or the pseudogene TRBV3-2) to TRBJ1-1; 11 positions match TRBD1. The trim removed 4 bases at V and 4 bases at J, leaving 2 bases unmatched. The length of the CDR3 is 14 residues. CDR1 LGHDT and CDR2 YNNKEL come from the germline V gene (reference sequence). The CDR3 sequence is CASSRGTGGTEAFF. CDR3 sequence (DNA): TGTGCCAGCAGCCGCGGGACAGGGGGCACTGAAGCTTTCTTT.

The chain employs TRBV24-1 and TRBJ2-1; a possible D gene is TRBD1 (5 bases). Germline CDR1 and CDR2: KGHDR and SFDVKD. V was clipped by 3 bases and J by 0 bases, with 8 bases between them. CDR3 length: 15 residues. CDR3 region: CATSDGANSYNEQFF. CDR3 nucleotide sequence: TGTGCCACCAGTGATGGGGCGAACTCCTACAATGAGCAGTTCTTC.

The chain is built from TRBV24-1 and TRBJ2-5; D gene unclear. V was cut by 3 bases and J by 7 bases, with 17 bases left in between. The CDR3 is 15 amino acids. The germline gives CDR1 KGHDR, CDR2 SFDVKD. CDR3 protein: CATSDPRRGHGTQYF. The CDR3 DNA sequence: TGTGCCACCAGTGATCCTCGAAGAGGCCATGGGACCCAGTACTTC.

This clone was recorded a few times. The rearrangement links TRBV5-6 to TRBJ1-1; TRBD1 is a possible D gene (5 bases). This CDR3 is 16 amino acids long. Looked up from germline, CDR1 is SGHDT and CDR2 is YYEEEE. Trimming cost V 4 bases and J 4 bases, with 20 bases left between them. CDR3: CASSPLRGYYSTEAFF. The CDR3 region has the DNA TGTGCCAGCAGCCCGTTACGGGGGTACTATAGCACTGAAGCTTTCTTT.

The V call is TRBV5-1, the J call TRBJ1-1; tentative D call: TRBD1 (6 bases). Germline V gene data show CDR1 as SGHRS and CDR2 as YFSETQ. Between the trimmed V and J ends, which lost 4 bases and 2 bases, there was a span of 18 bases. This CDR3 contains 16 residues. The CDR3 DNA sequence: TGCGCCAGCAGCCGCCCACAGGGTGACCCCAACACTGAAGCTTTCTTT. This codes for CASSRPQGDPNTEAFF.

V and J are TRBV19 and TRBJ1-2; possibly TRBD1 for D (5 bases). The V gene lost 6 bases and the J gene lost 3 bases, with 23 bases spanning the gap. CDR3 length equals 17 residues. Per germline, CDR1 LNHDA and CDR2 SQIVND (reference sequence). The CDR3 reads CASRVGGVFSVDYGYTF. CDR3 DNA sequence: TGTGCCAGTAGAGTCGGGGGAGTCTTTTCTGTTGACTATGGCTACACCTTC.

The rearrangement joins TRBV15 to TRBJ2-4; maybe TRBD1 (5 bases). The germline V gene has CDR1 LNHNV and CDR2 YYDKDF (reference sequence). With 4 bases removed from V and 6 bases from J, the gap between germline ends came to 10 bases. This CDR3 has 13 residues. CDR3 nucleotide sequence: TGTGCCACCAGCAATCCTACAGGAAACATTCAGTACTTC. Translated, it gives CATSNPTGNIQYF. The complete variable domain, with remaining parts taken from reference TRBV15 and TRBJ2-4, reads DAMVIQNPRYQVTQFGKPVTLSCSQTLNHNVMYWYQQKSSQAPKLLFHYYDKDFNNEADTPDNFQSRRPNTSFCFLDIRSPGLGDTAMYLCATSNPTGNIQYFGAGTRLSVL.

The J gene is TRBJ1-5, the V gene TRBV6-4, with D hard to call. Trimming cost V 5 bases and J 0 bases, with 8 bases left between them. The CDR3 sequence is 14 residues long. From germline, CDR1 is MRHNA and CDR2 SNTAGT. For the CDR3, the DNA is TGTGCCAGCAGTTCCGGGGTTAGCAATCAGCCCCAGCATTTT. The encoded protein is CASSSGVSNQPQHF.

This clone was recorded only once. V gene TRBV30 combines with J gene TRBJ1-1; no firm D call. From germline, CDR1 is GTSNPN and CDR2 SVGIG (reference sequence). The CDR3 is 13 residues long. The V and J ends lost 0 bases and 7 bases respectively, with 12 bases between them. The CDR3 DNA is TGTGCCTGGAGTGTCCCCTCACGCGGTGAAGCTTTCTTT. Encoded protein: CAWSVPSRGEAFF.

The rearrangement uses TRBV7-2 and TRBJ2-1, with 11 bases lining up with TRBD2. Germline V gene sequence: CDR1 SGHTA, CDR2 FQGNSA. V trimming: 5 bases; J trimming: 7 bases; junction bases outside the gene matches: 4. CDR3 length: 14 residues. Here the CDR3 reads CASSLVAGGNEQFF. The CDR3 bases are TGTGCCAGCAGCCTCGTAGCGGGGGGGAATGAGCAGTTCTTC.

CDR3 sequence reads: CASSHPLPLTDTQYF. CDR3 nucleotide sequence: TGTGCCAGCAGCCATCCACTCCCTCTCACAGATACGCAGTATTTT. The chain couples TRBV3-1 (or the pseudogene TRBV3-2) to TRBJ2-3; no definite D call. The V end was cut by 3 bases, the J end by 2 bases, with 12 bases between. The CDR3 is 15 residues long. Germline assignment: CDR1 LGHDT and CDR2 YNNKEL (reference sequence).

The chain employs TRBV7-9 and TRBJ1-3, with D perhaps matching TRBD1 (6 bases). Trimming pared 1 base from V and 2 bases from J, leaving 12 bases between. The CDR3 spans 16 residues. Germline V gene data show CDR1 as SEHNR and CDR2 as FQNEAQ (reference sequence). The CDR3 coding sequence is TGTGCCAGCAGCTTAGTCCGGGCAGGGGCTGGAAACACCATATATTTT. Protein: CASSLVRAGAGNTIYF.

The rearrangement joins TRBV28 to TRBJ2-1; TRBD1 agrees at 9 bases. The CDR3 contains 12 residues. With 3 bases clipped from V and 9 bases from J, the junction kept 0 bases outside the gene matches. Germline CDR1 reads MDHEN; CDR2 reads SYDVKM. The CDR3 nucleotides are TGTGCCAGCAGTTTGGGACAGGGTGAGCAGTTCTTC. The encoded protein is CASSLGQGEQFF.